This record concerns one TCR beta chain sequence. This record comes from a study of PD-L1 blockade in urothelial cancer. Repertoires were generated with immunoSEQ multiplex PCR, while TCRdb's copy carries only in-frame clones and drops some. The table records some 60,000 clones, 85% to 90% of them present only once. V was pared by 3 bases and J by 4 bases, with 9 bases of the junction left unmatched. Germline CDR1 is MNHEY and CDR2 is SVGAGI. The CDR3 consists of 16 residues. The sequenced sample was PBMCs, obtained around atezolizumab (anti-PD-L1) treatment. The chain is built from TRBV6-5 and TRBJ1-1; TRBD1 matches 9 bases. The TCR comes from a man aged 45 to 65 with urothelial cancer. The CDR3 DNA reads as TGTGCCAGCAGTTATCGTTGGACAGGGGAGTCCACTGAAGCTTTCTTT. Protein product: CASSYRWTGESTEAFF.